One T cell receptor (beta chain) is described in this entry. Its specificity is not known. V was cut by 4 bases and J by 7 bases, with 11 bases left in between. The CDR3 has 12 amino acids. Germline assignment: CDR1 SGHDN and CDR2 FVKESK. This sample is drawn from a study of cytomegalovirus exposure and HLA in healthy donors. Findings and caveats of the study: Follow-up analysis later connected one missense variant in DCLRE1C with trimming of TCR beta V- and J-genes. Confirmation was obtained in vitro that three CMV-associated chains are specific for CMV antigens. Some TCR beta chains (around 160 of them) were listed as cytomegalovirus-associated.

With 60 Vbeta and 13 Jbeta primers, the PCR was carried out. Sequencing was performed with immunoSEQ multiplex PCR; in TCRdb, only in-frame clones are kept and a portion is missing. The sample holds about 190,000 clones; 81% are singletons and the top ten take 3% to 4.5%. This TCR was recovered from a man in his forties or fifties in good health and CMV-seronegative. Sequencing was performed on PBMCs. The genes are TRBV14 and TRBJ2-7; D is uncertain. This CDR3 is CASSRGRREQYF. In DNA form, the CDR3 reads TGTGCCAGCAGCCGTGGCCGGCGGGAGCAGTACTTC.